The 8 T cell receptor beta chains below were found in one sample sequenced in a study of PD-L1 blockade in urothelial cancer. Time point given: pretreatment peripheral blood. Only in-frame clones appear in the TCRdb table, and some are missing; sequencing was by immunoSEQ multiplex PCR. The sample shows tens of thousands of clones, about 90% of them seen only once. Sequencing used PBMCs, obtained around atezolizumab (anti-PD-L1) treatment. The receptors originated from a man in his 60s with urothelial cancer.

Worth noting for this clone: An end of the junction differs from the germline gene, which may be a read error. The chain has TRBV5-1 and TRBJ2-4, with 8 bases aligning to TRBD2. CDR1 is SGHRS, CDR2 YFSETQ, per germline. The CDR3 is 12 amino acids. In DNA, the CDR3 is TGCGCCAGCAGCTTCCCAGCGGGGGTCCTAGGCTTC. Amino acid sequence: CASSFPAGVLGF.

The rearrangement joins TRBV30 to TRBJ2-2; 8 bases map to TRBD1. This CDR3 is built from 13 residues. Germline V gene lookup returns CDR1 GTSNPN and CDR2 SVGIG (reference sequence). CDR3 sequence: CASRQGHTGELFF. CDR3 coding DNA: TGTGCTTCCCGACAGGGGCACACCGGGGAGCTGTTTTTT.

The CDR3: CASSLGGPRETQYF. The CDR3 DNA sequence: TGTGCCAGCAGCTTAGGAGGGCCGCGGGAGACCCAGTACTTC. The chain couples TRBV11-2 to TRBJ2-5, with a possible D match to TRBD2 (5 bases). This CDR3 has 14 amino acids. CDR1 SGHAT and CDR2 FQNNGV come from the germline V gene. Between the trimmed V and J ends, which lost 1 base and 5 bases, there was a span of 11 bases.

V usage is TRBV19 and J usage is TRBJ2-5; no definite D call. CDR3 length: 12 amino acids. Germline CDR1 LNHDA, CDR2 SQIVND (reference sequence). The ends were cut back, 4 bases at V and 1 base at J, with 4 bases in the middle. CDR3 in amino acids: CASSNIQETQYF. The CDR3 DNA reads as TGTGCCAGTAGTAACATCCAAGAGACCCAGTACTTC.

CDR3 sequence reads: CASSQDLRDTFTDTQYF. CDR3 bases: TGCGCCAGCAGCCAAGATCTTAGGGACACCTTCACAGATACGCAGTATTTT. The gene calls are TRBV4-1 and TRBJ2-3, with D perhaps matching TRBD1 (6 bases). This CDR3 has 17 residues. The V end lost 0 bases, the J end lost 2 bases, and 15 bases lay between the germline ends. The V gene's germline CDR1 is MGHRA and CDR2 YSYEKL.

The DNA of the CDR3 is TGTGCCATCAGGGACAGGGACACTGAAGCTTTCTTT. As protein: CAIRDRDTEAFF. The V call is TRBV10-3, the J call TRBJ1-1; 8 bases line up with TRBD1. Germline V CDR1 and CDR2: ENHRY, SYGVKD. V lost 6 bases to trimming and J lost 3 bases; unmatched junction nucleotides: 0. This CDR3 has 12 residues.

This clone was detected a few times. The V call is TRBV28, the J call TRBJ1-2, with 8 bases fitting TRBD1. After removal of 5 bases from V and 3 bases from J, the junction contained 8 bases not matched to a gene. The CDR3 is 15 residues long. Looked up from germline, CDR1 is MDHEN and CDR2 is SYDVKM. CDR3 DNA sequence: TGTGCCAGCAGTCCCCGGGACAGGAGACACTATGGCTACACCTTC. Its translation: CASSPRDRRHYGYTF.

The chain joins TRBV4-1 to TRBJ2-7; 9 nucleotides align to TRBD1. The CDR3 totals 17 residues. Trimming took 2 bases from V and 6 from J; bases not matched to a gene: 14. The V gene's germline CDR1 is MGHRA and CDR2 YSYEKL. CDR3 in DNA: TGCGCCAGCAGCCAACGGGCTGTTACGGGACAGGGAAGCGAGCAGTACTTC. This gives the protein CASSQRAVTGQGSEQYF.